Listed here are 6 T cell receptor beta chains from one sample, sequenced in a study of blood T cell repertoires in COVID-19. Using immunoSEQ multiplex PCR, the repertoire was profiled, and TCRdb retains in-frame clones only, with some absent. This sample has about 100,000 clones; 90% occur once, and the top ten carry approximately 7%. The sequenced material came from peripheral blood. These TCRs come from a man younger than 30 with COVID-19, enrolled during active disease.

For the CDR3, the DNA is TGCGCCAGCAGTGAGTTCGGACATACTACCGAGACCCAGTACTTC. Protein sequence: CASSEFGHTTETQYF. This chain links TRBV10-2 with TRBJ2-5; possibly TRBD1 for D (5 bases). The CDR3 consists of 15 residues. Germline loops: CDR1 WSHSY, CDR2 SAAADI. V was clipped by 1 base and J by 5 bases, with 14 bases between them.

The chain employs TRBV4-2 and TRBJ2-1; D is perhaps TRBD2 (5 bases). CDR3 length: 13 amino acids. Per germline, CDR1 LGHNA and CDR2 YNFKEQ. V lost 2 bases to trimming and J lost 8 bases, with 10 bases between them. This CDR3 reads CASSQTTSYEQFF. The CDR3 DNA reads as TGTGCCAGCAGCCAAACTACTAGTTATGAGCAGTTCTTC.

The rearrangement joins TRBV19 to TRBJ2-5; 7 positions match TRBD1. Trimming at V came to 5 bases and at J to 5 bases, leaving 11 bases not matched to a gene. The CDR3 extends over 15 amino acids. Per the germline V gene, CDR1 is LNHDA and CDR2 is SQIVND (reference sequence). In DNA form, the CDR3 reads TGTGCCAGTAGTTTTTCGTATGGCAGGGGGGAGACCCAGTACTTC. This sequence encodes CASSFSYGRGETQYF.

The V gene is TRBV4-3, the J gene TRBJ2-7; D possibly corresponds to TRBD2 (5 bases). Germline V gives CDR1 LGHNA, CDR2 YSLEER. The CDR3 extends over 17 amino acids. Deletions cut 0 bases from V and 6 bases from J, with 21 bases between. The CDR3 DNA is TGCGCCAGCAGCCAAGATCTTTTAGCCGGGAAAACTCGCGAGCAGTACTTC. Translating gives CASSQDLLAGKTREQYF.

The J gene is TRBJ2-5, the V gene TRBV2; TRBD2 might be the D (6 bases). The CDR3 covers 13 residues. Germline values: CDR1 SNHLY, CDR2 FYNNEI. Trimming cost V 11 bases and J 1 base, with 14 bases left between them. CDR3 nucleotides: TGTGCCCATGAAGGGGACTTCCAAGAGACCCAGTACTTC. Encoded protein: CAHEGDFQETQYF. Full variable domain (rest looked up from reference TRBV2 and TRBJ2-5): EPEVTQTPSHQVTQMGQEVILRCVPISNHLYFYWYRQILGQKVEFLVSFYNNEISEKSEIFDDQFSVERPDGSNFTLKIRSTKLEDSAMYFCAHEGDFQETQYFGPGTRLLVL.

V usage is TRBV7-2 and J usage is TRBJ2-5; TRBD2 is a possible D gene (6 bases). Germline CDR1 SGHTA, CDR2 FQGNSA. The CDR3 loop spans 14 amino acids. Trimming took 0 bases from V and 7 from J, leaving 12 bases between them. The CDR3 DNA follows: TGTGCCAGCAGCTTAGCGGGGGGTTTGGCGACCCAGTACTTC. Amino acids: CASSLAGGLATQYF.